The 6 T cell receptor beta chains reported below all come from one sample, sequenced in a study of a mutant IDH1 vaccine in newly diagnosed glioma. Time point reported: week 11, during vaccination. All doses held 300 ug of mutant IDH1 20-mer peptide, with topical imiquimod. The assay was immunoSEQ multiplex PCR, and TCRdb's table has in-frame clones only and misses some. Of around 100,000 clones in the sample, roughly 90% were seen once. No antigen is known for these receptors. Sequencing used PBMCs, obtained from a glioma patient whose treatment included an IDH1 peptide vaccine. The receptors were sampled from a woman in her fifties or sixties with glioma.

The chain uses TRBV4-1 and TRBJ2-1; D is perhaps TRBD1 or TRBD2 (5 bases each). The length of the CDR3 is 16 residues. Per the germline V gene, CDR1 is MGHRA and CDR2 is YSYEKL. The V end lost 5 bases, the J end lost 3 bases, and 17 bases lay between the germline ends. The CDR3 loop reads CASSENRGEYYNEQFF. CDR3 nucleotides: TGCGCCAGCAGCGAGAATCGAGGGGAGTACTACAATGAGCAGTTCTTC.

CDR3 DNA: TGTGCCAGCAGTTTCCGCAGGGGGCCGGATGGCTACACCTTC. Protein sequence: CASSFRRGPDGYTF. The genes are TRBV28 and TRBJ1-2; 8 bases are shared with TRBD1. J gave up 6 bases and V 3 bases, and 6 bases lay outside the gene matches. The CDR3 totals 14 residues. From germline, CDR1 is MDHEN and CDR2 SYDVKM.

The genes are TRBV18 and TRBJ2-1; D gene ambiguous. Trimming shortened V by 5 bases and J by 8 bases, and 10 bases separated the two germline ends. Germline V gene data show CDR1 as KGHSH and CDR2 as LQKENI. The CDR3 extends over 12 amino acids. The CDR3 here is CASSFYKDEQFF. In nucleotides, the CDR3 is TGTGCCAGCTCATTTTACAAAGATGAGCAGTTCTTC.

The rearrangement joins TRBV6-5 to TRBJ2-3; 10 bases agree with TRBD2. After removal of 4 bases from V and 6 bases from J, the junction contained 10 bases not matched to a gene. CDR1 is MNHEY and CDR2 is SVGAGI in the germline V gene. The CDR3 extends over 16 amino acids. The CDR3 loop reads CASSSRSGRASDTQYF. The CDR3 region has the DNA TGTGCCAGCAGTTCGAGGAGCGGGAGGGCCTCGGATACGCAGTATTTT.

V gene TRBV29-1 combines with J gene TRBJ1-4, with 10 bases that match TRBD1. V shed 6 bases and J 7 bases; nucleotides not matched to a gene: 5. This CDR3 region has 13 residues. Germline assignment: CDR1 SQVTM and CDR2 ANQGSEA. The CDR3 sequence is CSVTGGRGEKLFF. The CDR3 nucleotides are TGCAGCGTGACAGGGGGCAGAGGTGAAAAACTGTTTTTT. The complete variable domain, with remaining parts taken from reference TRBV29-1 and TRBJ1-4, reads SAVISQKPSRDICQRGTSLTIQCQVDSQVTMMFWYRQQPGQSLTLIATANQGSEATYESGFVIDKFPISRPNLTFSTLTVSNMSPEDSSIYLCSVTGGRGEKLFFGSGTQLSVL.

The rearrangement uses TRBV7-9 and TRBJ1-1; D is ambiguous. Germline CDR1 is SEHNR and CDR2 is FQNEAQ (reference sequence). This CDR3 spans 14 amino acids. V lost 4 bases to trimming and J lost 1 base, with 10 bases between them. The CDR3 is CASSSWTGNTEAFF. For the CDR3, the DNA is TGTGCCAGCAGCTCCTGGACCGGGAACACTGAAGCTTTCTTT.